This T cell receptor (beta chain) is drawn from a study of T-cell memory formation after mild COVID-19. Study-wide background: Largely, the TCR clusters proved donor specific.

Study conclusions and caveats: Of the contracting clones, CD4+ ones lay mainly in CM and EM, and CD8+ ones in EMRA. In pre-infection memory, a portion of responding clones appeared, which suggested that cross-reactive memory joined.

This clonotype appeared many times. Antigen specificity is unknown. Germline CDR1 reads SGHTA; CDR2 reads FQGNSA. Trimming pared 7 bases from V and 3 bases from J, leaving 4 bases between. This CDR3 has 11 amino acids. TCR alpha and TCR beta cDNA libraries with sample barcodes and UMIs came from 5'RACE using constant-segment primers. TCRdb re-derived calls from the 5' RACE reads in MiXCR, one entry per CDR3 protein. The sample includes approximately 290,000 distinct CDR3 sequences, 7.5% to 9.5% of them seen just once. The sequence came from a man aged 18 to 30 who had mild COVID-19 (a few samples of this study predate the infection). Cell type and time point are not known. The sequenced material came from PBMCs or a T cell subset sorted from them (not recorded which). The chain employs TRBV7-2 and TRBJ2-1; no reliable D call. The CDR3 region is CASNYYNEQFF. CDR3 sequence (DNA): TGTGCCAGCAACTACTACAATGAGCAGTTCTTC. The variable domain in full, completed from reference TRBV7-2 and TRBJ2-1, reads GAGVSQSPSNKVTEKGKDVELRCDPISGHTALYWYRQSLGQGLEFLIYFQGNSAPDKSGLPSDRFSAERTGGSVSTLTIQRTQQEDSAVYLCASNYYNEQFFGPGTRLTVL.